The 10 T cell receptor beta chains below were found in one sample sequenced in a study of OX40 agonist ivuxolimab in advanced cancers. The data were produced by immunoSEQ multiplex PCR, yet TCRdb's version contains in-frame clones alone and is incomplete. The table records around 49,000 clones, about 87% of them present only once. Specimen: CD4+ or CD8+ T cells sorted from blood, collected in a trial of the OX40 agonist ivuxolimab. The source is an adult with an advanced solid tumor such as melanoma, head and neck, liver or kidney cancer.

This clone has just a few counts. This rearrangement joins TRBV7-3 to TRBJ2-1; D is perhaps TRBD2 (5 bases). The V end was cut by 5 bases, the J end by 10 bases, with 6 bases between. The CDR3 runs 10 residues. CDR1 is SGHTA and CDR2 is FQGTGA in the germline V gene. CDR3: CASSGEEQFF. CDR3 nucleotides: TGTGCCAGCAGCGGGGAGGAGCAGTTCTTC.

The chain combines TRBV19 with TRBJ2-1; D possibly matches TRBD1 or TRBD2 (5 bases each). From germline, CDR1 is LNHDA and CDR2 SQIVND (reference sequence). This CDR3 has 13 residues. V lost 1 base and J 13 bases, leaving 14 bases between the germline ends. CDR3 nucleotide sequence: TGTGCCAGTAGTATAGTATCGGGGCGCGACCAGTTCTTC. Encoded protein: CASSIVSGRDQFF.

The chain combines TRBV5-4 with TRBJ2-3; 9 nucleotides line up with TRBD2. The germline V gene has CDR1 SGHNT and CDR2 YYREEE (reference sequence). V trimming: 4 bases; J trimming: 3 bases; junction bases outside the gene matches: 9. CDR3 size: 16 residues. For the CDR3, the DNA is TGTGCCAGCAGCCCGGGACTAGCTTCGGGTACAGATACGCAGTATTTT. Translated: CASSPGLASGTDTQYF.

The rearrangement uses TRBV9 and TRBJ1-3; 7 bases fit TRBD1. CDR3 length equals 14 residues. Germline loops: CDR1 SGDLS, CDR2 YYNGEE. Losses at the gene ends were 3 bases for V and 4 bases for J; bases not matched to a gene: 4. As DNA, the CDR3 is TGTGCCAGCAGCGCGGGGACAGACGGAAACACCATATATTTT. Its translation is CASSAGTDGNTIYF.

V is TRBV4-3 and J is TRBJ2-7; TRBD1 is a possible D gene (6 bases). CDR3 length: 15 residues. V was pared by 4 bases and J by 0 bases, with 13 bases between. Germline-derived CDR1 and CDR2 are LGHNA and YSLEER. This CDR3 is CASSPVGTSSYEQYF. CDR3 nucleotide sequence: TGCGCCAGCAGCCCCGTAGGGACAAGCTCCTACGAGCAGTACTTC.

The chain carries TRBV29-1 and TRBJ2-2, with D perhaps given as TRBD1 or TRBD2 (6 bases each). CDR1 and CDR2 from the germline V gene are SQVTM and ANQGSEA. The CDR3 extends over 15 amino acids. The V gene lost 4 bases and the J gene lost 3 bases, with 15 bases spanning the gap. CDR3 DNA sequence: TGCAGCGTTGGGATCTGGGGGGCGGACACCGGGGAGCTGTTTTTT. This encodes CSVGIWGADTGELFF.

The chain links TRBV6-5 to TRBJ1-1; tentative D call: TRBD1 (6 bases). With 4 bases removed from V and 0 bases from J, the gap between germline ends came to 9 bases. The CDR3 runs 14 residues. Germline loops: CDR1 MNHEY, CDR2 SVGAGI. The CDR3 here is CASSSGTLNTEAFF. Here the CDR3 DNA reads TGTGCCAGCAGTTCCGGGACACTGAACACTGAAGCTTTCTTT.

V is TRBV7-6 and J is TRBJ2-7; 8 bases fit TRBD2. CDR1 SGHVS and CDR2 FNYEAQ come from the germline V gene. V shed 1 base, J shed 4 bases, and the junction held 6 bases outside the gene matches. The CDR3 spans 15 residues. For the CDR3, the DNA is TGTGCCAGCAGCTTAGGGGTAGCGGGACGATACGAGCAGTACTTC. Translation: CASSLGVAGRYEQYF.

Remarks on this clone: Its ends do not fully match the called genes, so a read error is possible. Here the CDR3 DNA reads TGTGCCAGCATTGAAATCCGGGACAGGGTCTCCTACGAGCAGTACTTC. This sequence encodes CASIEIRDRVSYEQYF. The gene calls are TRBV6-1 and TRBJ2-7, with 9 bases lining up with TRBD1. Germline-derived CDR1 and CDR2 are MNHNS and SASEGT. The CDR3 has 16 amino acids.

The CDR3 region is CASSQARGYEQYF. The DNA of the CDR3 is TGCGCCAGCAGCCAAGCTAGGGGGTACGAGCAGTACTTC. V gene TRBV4-1 combines with J gene TRBJ2-7, with a possible D match to TRBD1 (6 bases). The germline V gene has CDR1 MGHRA and CDR2 YSYEKL. V lost 1 base and J lost 4, with 8 bases in between. The CDR3 is made up of 13 amino acids.